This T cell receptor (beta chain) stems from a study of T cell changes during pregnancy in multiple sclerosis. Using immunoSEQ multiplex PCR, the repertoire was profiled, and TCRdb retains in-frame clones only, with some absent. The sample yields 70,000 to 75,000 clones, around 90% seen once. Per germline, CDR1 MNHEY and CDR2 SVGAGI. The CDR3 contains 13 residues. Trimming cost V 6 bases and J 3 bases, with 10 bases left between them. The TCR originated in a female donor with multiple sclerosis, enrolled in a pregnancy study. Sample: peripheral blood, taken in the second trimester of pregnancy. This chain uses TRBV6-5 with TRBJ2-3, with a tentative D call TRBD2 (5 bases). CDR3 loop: CASSGGWTDTQYF. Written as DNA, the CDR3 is TGTGCCAGCAGCGGAGGATGGACAGATACGCAGTATTTT.